The sequence of this TCR beta chain was determined in a study of cytomegalovirus exposure and HLA in healthy donors. Whole-study results and caveats: Later on, a genetic analysis was performed. It linked a missense variant in DCLRE1C with V- and J-gene trimming of TCR beta.

In the case of this clone: Its antigen is not known. Sequence at one end of the junction differs from germline and may be a read error.

It was with 60 Vbeta and 13 Jbeta primers that the PCR ran. Using immunoSEQ multiplex PCR, the repertoire was profiled, and TCRdb retains in-frame clones only, with some absent. The sample lists around 99,000 clones, around 69% occurring once. Specimen: PBMCs. The origin of this receptor is a man in his late teens or twenties in good health and CMV-seronegative.

This chain's CDR3 is CASSAGTKLPRLF. CDR3 nucleotide sequence: TGTGCCAGCAGCGCCGGGACAAAACTACCGCGCCTTTTC. This chain links TRBV9 with TRBJ1-2; D possibly corresponds to TRBD1 (6 bases). In germline, CDR1 is SGDLS, CDR2 YYNGEE. The CDR3 totals 13 residues. Drawing the rest from reference TRBV9 and TRBJ1-2, the complete variable domain is DSGVTQTPKHLITATGQRVTLRCSPRSGDLSVYWYQQSLDQGLQFLIQYYNGEERAKGNILERFSAQQFPDLHSELNLSSLELGDSALYFCASSAGTKLPRLFGSGTRLTVV.